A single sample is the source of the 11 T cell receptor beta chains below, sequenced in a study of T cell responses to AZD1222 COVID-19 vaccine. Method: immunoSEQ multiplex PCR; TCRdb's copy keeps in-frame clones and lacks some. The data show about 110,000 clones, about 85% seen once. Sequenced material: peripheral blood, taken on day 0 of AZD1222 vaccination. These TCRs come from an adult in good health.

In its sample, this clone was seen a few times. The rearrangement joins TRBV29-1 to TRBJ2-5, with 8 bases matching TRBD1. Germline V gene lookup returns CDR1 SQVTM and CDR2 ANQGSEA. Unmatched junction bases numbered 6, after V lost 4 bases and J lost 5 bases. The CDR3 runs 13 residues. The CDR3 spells CSVAPGGLETQYF. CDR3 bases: TGCAGCGTTGCCCCAGGGGGCCTGGAGACCCAGTACTTC.

The CDR3 DNA reads as TGCGCCAGCAGTCAATTTTCGTACAGAGACGATATGAACACTGAAGCTTTCTTT. Translating gives CASSQFSYRDDMNTEAFF. The chain is built from TRBV23-1 and TRBJ1-1; D is unclear. TRBV23-1 is identified as an open reading frame with a role that is uncertain. The CDR3 sequence is 18 residues long. V lost 1 base and J 0 bases, leaving 18 bases between the germline ends.

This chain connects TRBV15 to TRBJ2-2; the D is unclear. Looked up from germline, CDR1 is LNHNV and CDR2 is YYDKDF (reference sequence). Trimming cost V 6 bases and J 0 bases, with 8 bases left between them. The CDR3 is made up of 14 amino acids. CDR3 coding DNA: TGTGCCACCAGTCCCATCCCGAACACCGGGGAGCTGTTTTTT. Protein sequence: CATSPIPNTGELFF.

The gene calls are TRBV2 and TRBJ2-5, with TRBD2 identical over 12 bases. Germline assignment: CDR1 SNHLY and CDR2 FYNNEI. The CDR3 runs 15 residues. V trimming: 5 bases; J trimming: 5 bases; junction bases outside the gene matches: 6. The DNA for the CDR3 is TGTGCCAGCAGTCGTCTAGCGGGGGGGCTCGAGACCCAGTACTTC. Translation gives CASSRLAGGLETQYF. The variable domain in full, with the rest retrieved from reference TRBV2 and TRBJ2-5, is EPEVTQTPSHQVTQMGQEVILRCVPISNHLYFYWYRQILGQKVEFLVSFYNNEISEKSEIFDDQFSVERPDGSNFTLKIRSTKLEDSAMYFCASSRLAGGLETQYFGPGTRLLVL.

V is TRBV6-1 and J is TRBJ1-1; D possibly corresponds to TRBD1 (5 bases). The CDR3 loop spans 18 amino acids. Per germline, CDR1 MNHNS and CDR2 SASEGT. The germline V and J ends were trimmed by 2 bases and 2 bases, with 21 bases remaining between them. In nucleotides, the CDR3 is TGTGCCAGCAGTGAATTCTTGATGAGGGGCCTACCTAACACTGAAGCTTTCTTT. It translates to CASSEFLMRGLPNTEAFF.

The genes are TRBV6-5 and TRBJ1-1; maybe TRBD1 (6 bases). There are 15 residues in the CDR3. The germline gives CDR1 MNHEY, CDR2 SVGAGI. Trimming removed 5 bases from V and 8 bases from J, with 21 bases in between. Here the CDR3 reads CASSHHRAGVAEAFF. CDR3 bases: TGTGCCAGCAGTCATCATCGTGCAGGGGTGGCGGAAGCTTTCTTT.

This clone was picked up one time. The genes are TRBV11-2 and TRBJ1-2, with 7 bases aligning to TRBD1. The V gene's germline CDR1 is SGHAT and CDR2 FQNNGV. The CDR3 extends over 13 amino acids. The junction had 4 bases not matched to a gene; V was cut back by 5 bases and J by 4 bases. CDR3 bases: TGTGCCAGCAGCATGGGACAGTTCTATGGCTACACCTTC. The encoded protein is CASSMGQFYGYTF. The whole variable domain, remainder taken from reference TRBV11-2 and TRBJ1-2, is EAGVAQSPRYKIIEKRQSVAFWCNPISGHATLYWYQQILGQGPKLLIQFQNNGVVDDSQLPKDRFSAERLKGVDSTLKIQPAKLEDSAVYLCASSMGQFYGYTFGSGTRLTVV.

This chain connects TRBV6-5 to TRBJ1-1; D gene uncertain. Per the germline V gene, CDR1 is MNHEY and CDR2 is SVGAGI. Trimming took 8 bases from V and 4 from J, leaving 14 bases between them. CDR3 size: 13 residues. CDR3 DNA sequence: TGTGCCAGCCAGGACCAATTTTCCACTGAAGCTTTCTTT. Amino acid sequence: CASQDQFSTEAFF.

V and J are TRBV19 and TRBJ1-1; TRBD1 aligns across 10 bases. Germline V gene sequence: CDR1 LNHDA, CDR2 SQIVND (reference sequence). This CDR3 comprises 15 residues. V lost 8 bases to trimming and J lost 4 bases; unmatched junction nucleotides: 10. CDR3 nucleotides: TGTGCCAGTCGTCCCGGGACAGGGGACGGCACTGAAGCTTTCTTT. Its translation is CASRPGTGDGTEAFF.

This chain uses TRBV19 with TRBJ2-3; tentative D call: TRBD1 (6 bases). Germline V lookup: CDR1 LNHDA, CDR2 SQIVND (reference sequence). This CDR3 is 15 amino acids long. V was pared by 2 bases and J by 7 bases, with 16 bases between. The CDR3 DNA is TGTGCCAGTAGTATACCGGGACACGATTCCTATACGCAGTATTTT. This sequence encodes CASSIPGHDSYTQYF.

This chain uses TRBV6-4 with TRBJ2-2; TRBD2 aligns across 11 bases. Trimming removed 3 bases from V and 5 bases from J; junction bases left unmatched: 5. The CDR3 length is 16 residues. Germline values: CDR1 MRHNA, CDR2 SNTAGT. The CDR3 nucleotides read TGTGCCAGCAGTGATTCGACTAGCGGGATAACCGGGGAGCTGTTTTTT. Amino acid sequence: CASSDSTSGITGELFF.